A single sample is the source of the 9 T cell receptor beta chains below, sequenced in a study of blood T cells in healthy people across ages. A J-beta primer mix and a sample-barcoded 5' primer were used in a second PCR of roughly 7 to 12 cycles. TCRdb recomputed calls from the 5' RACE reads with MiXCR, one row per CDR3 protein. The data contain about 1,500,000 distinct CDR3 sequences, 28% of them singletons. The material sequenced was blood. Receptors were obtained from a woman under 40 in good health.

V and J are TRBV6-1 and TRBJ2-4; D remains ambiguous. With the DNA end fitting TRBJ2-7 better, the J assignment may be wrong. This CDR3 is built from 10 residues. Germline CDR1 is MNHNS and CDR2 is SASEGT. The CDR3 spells CATKPYEQYF. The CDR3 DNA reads TGTGCCACCAAGCCTTACGAGCAGTACTTC.

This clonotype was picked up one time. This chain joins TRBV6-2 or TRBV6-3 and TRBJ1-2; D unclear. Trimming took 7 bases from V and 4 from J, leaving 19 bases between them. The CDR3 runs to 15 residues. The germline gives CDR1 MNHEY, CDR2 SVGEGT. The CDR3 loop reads CASTHPLYPGYGYTF. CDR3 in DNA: TGTGCCAGCACCCACCCACTTTACCCGGGCTATGGCTACACCTTC.

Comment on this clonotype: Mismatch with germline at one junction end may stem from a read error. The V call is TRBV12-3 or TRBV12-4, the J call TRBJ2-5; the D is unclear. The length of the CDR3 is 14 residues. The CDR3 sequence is CVSRSEWLGETQYF. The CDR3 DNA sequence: TGTGTCAGCAGGTCAGAATGGCTAGGGGAGACCCAGTACTTC.

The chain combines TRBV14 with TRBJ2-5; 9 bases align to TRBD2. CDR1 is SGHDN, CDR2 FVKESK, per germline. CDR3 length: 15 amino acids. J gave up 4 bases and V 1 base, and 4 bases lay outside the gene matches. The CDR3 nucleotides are TGTGCCAGCAGCCAAGTTAGCGGGGGTGGAGAGACCCAGTACTTC. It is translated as CASSQVSGGGETQYF.

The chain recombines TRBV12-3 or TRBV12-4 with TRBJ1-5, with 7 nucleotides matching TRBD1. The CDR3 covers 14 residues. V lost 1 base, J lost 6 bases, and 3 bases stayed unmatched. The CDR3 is CASSLEDRVQPQHF. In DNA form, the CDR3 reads TGTGCCAGCAGTTTAGAAGACAGGGTTCAGCCCCAGCATTTT.

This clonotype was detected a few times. The CDR3: CASSLEGPSNQPQHF. The CDR3 DNA sequence: TGCGCCAGCAGCTTGGAAGGGCCTAGCAATCAGCCCCAGCATTTT. The J gene is TRBJ1-5, the V gene TRBV5-1; D not resolved. The V gene's germline CDR1 is SGHRS and CDR2 YFSETQ. V lost 0 bases, J lost 0 bases, and 7 bases lay in between. The CDR3 has 15 amino acids.

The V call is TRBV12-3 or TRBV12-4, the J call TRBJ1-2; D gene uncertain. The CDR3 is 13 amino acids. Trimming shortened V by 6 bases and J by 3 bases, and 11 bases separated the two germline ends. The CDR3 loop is CASSSRKDYGYTF. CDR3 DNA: TGTGCCAGCAGCTCTAGGAAGGACTATGGCTACACCTTC.

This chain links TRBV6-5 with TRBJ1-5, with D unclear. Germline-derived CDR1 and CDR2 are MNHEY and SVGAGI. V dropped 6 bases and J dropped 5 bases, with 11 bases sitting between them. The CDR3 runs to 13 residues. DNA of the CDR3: TGTGCCAGCAGCAACGGGCGAGATCAGCCCCAGCATTTT. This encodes CASSNGRDQPQHF.

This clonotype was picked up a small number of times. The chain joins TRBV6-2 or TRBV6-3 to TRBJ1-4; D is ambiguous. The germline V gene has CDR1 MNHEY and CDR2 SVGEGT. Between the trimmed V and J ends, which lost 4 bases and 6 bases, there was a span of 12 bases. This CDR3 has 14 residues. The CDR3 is CASSSPREDEKLFF. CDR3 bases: TGTGCCAGCAGTTCCCCCAGAGAGGATGAAAAACTGTTTTTT.